These T cell receptor beta chains were read from a single sample in a study of T cells expressing NK-cell markers. TCRdb reworked the 5' RACE reads into one entry per CDR3 protein, no DNA. Its listing shows some 390,000 distinct CDR3 sequences. The sequencing input was blood T cells: a sorted CD56 or NKG2C T cell subset, CD4+ or CD8+ T cells, or bulk PBMC T cells (not recorded which). The receptors stem from a woman between 45 and 60 years old in good health. Both conserved end residues are part of each CDR3.

J,length,V,CDR3
TRBJ1-1,14,TRBV12-3/TRBV12-4,CASSLQGADTEAFF
TRBJ2-5,12,TRBV20-1,CSAGETKETQYF
TRBJ2-2,17,TRBV20-1,CSARDRLAGDFTGELFF
TRBJ1-2,13,TRBV7-9,CASRTGGDYGYTF
TRBJ2-5,13,TRBV4-2,CASSPGRAATQYF
TRBJ2-3,13,TRBV10-3,CAIKGGDTDTQYF
TRBJ2-6,14,TRBV2,CAGQGAAGANVLTF
TRBJ2-5,16,TRBV12-3/TRBV12-4,CASSLRSGRAGETQYF
TRBJ2-7,14,TRBV12-3/TRBV12-4,CASSILAGQSEQYF
TRBJ1-5,16,TRBV12-3/TRBV12-4,CASSLSRGQGHQPQHF
TRBJ1-4,12,TRBV30,CAWSLTVYELFF
TRBJ2-5,16,TRBV11-2,CASSPGLAGLQETQYF
TRBJ2-5,13,TRBV25-1,CASSEWPGETQYF
TRBJ1-1,16,TRBV20-1,CSARGGKGGRRTEAFF
TRBJ1-2,15,TRBV11-2,CASSLAGAGKYGYTF
TRBJ2-1,16,TRBV20-1,CSARSLLAGFYNEQFF
TRBJ2-5,16,TRBV20-1,CSARDLTSGYQETQYF
TRBJ2-1,12,TRBV12-5,CASGPQNHEQFF
TRBJ2-1,18,TRBV7-9,CASSPRLAGGSSYNEQFF
TRBJ1-1,15,TRBV5-1,CASSLLDPMNTEAFF
TRBJ2-1,12,TRBV10-3,CAISERDSPQVF
TRBJ2-1,14,TRBV20-1,CSARDASVGFGQFF
TRBJ2-1,17,TRBV6-5,CASSYSSGQSSYNEQFF
TRBJ1-5,13,TRBV12-3/TRBV12-4,CASSSTSGGPQHF
TRBJ2-1,14,TRBV5-1,CASNSGQGFHEQFF
TRBJ1-2,12,TRBV12-3/TRBV12-4,CASSLQGTNYTF
TRBJ2-7,15,TRBV7-6,CASSLGPNPDYEQYF
TRBJ1-4,12,TRBV6-1,CASSVFGEKLFF
TRBJ1-3,13,TRBV5-1,CASGTGAGNTIYF
TRBJ2-1,15,TRBV29-1,CSAEGGGISYNEQFF
TRBJ2-1,16,TRBV24-1,CATSGARALLYNEQFF
TRBJ2-1,13,TRBV20-1,CSALKRENNEQFF
TRBJ2-7,16,TRBV12-3/TRBV12-4,CASSFLGGSGSYEQYF
TRBJ2-1,17,TRBV5-1,CASSLWASGRATNEQFF
TRBJ2-2,15,TRBV10-2,CASLPGTSATGELFF
TRBJ2-5,15,TRBV20-1,CSATFLRKGQETQYF
TRBJ2-3,14,TRBV12-3/TRBV12-4,CASARVVSTDTQYF
TRBJ1-1,16,TRBV5-6,CASSFIGIRVNTEAFF
TRBJ2-7,13,TRBV29-1,CSAGGTAIYEQYF
TRBJ2-1,15,TRBV11-2,CASSYTLAGGGEQFF
TRBJ2-1,14,TRBV20-1,CSASPSAASNEQFF
TRBJ2-4,14,TRBV27,CASRPNRVGNIQYF
TRBJ2-7,16,TRBV6-2/TRBV6-3,CASSYSKRESYYEQYF
TRBJ2-3,16,TRBV19,CASSQGTGLSTDTQYF
TRBJ2-2,17,TRBV12-5,CASEPGRTSIGTGELFF
TRBJ2-7,16,TRBV5-5,CASSLTVLGTPYEQYF
TRBJ2-1,15,TRBV5-1,CASKPYQSSYNEQFF
TRBJ2-7,13,TRBV20-1,CSAMPYQSYEQYF
TRBJ1-2,13,TRBV29-1,CSVGWTGDLGYTF
TRBJ1-2,12,TRBV12-3/TRBV12-4,CASSLSGSGYTF
TRBJ2-5,17,TRBV20-1,CSASTGLALSHGETQYF
TRBJ2-1,16,TRBV7-9,CASSSLTRTGVGEQFF
TRBJ2-3,15,TRBV14,CASSQEGGRTDTQYF
TRBJ1-5,13,TRBV6-5,CASSYGRVQPQHF
TRBJ1-4,14,TRBV6-5,CASSYLGGNEKLFF
TRBJ2-1,13,TRBV24-1,CATSDLWLNEQFF
TRBJ2-3,14,TRBV18,CASSKREATDTQYF
TRBJ1-1,18,TRBV15,CATSRVEGAFYVYTEAFF
TRBJ2-7,14,TRBV5-1,CASSYLGVTYEQYF